A selection of T cell receptor beta chains follows, all from one sample in a study of CD8+ T cells in alopecia areata. The repertoire was sequenced with immunoSEQ multiplex PCR; TCRdb's copy has only in-frame clones and lacks some. Altogether around 190,000 clones are present, just under 65% being singletons, with the ten largest covering about 1.3%. Source: CD4+ T cells sorted from blood, taken around week 50, from a patient treated with tofacitinib. The source of these receptors is a human donor with alopecia areata. Each CDR3 is given with its conserved first and last residue. A D gene is named only where the DNA matches it firmly. Size is omitted from some rows. Given values are once, few, many or a class for expanded clones.

j_call: TRBJ1-1; cdr3_length: 14; d_call: TRBD1; v_call: TRBV29-1; clone_size: few; cdr3_nt: TGCAGCGTATTGACAGGGAAGGGCGTCCCGAAAGCTTTCTTT; cdr3_aa: CSVLTGKGVPKAFF
j_call: TRBJ1-5; cdr3_length: 13; d_call: NA; v_call: TRBV10-2; clone_size: NA; cdr3_nt: TGCGCCAGCAGTGGTGGCGGCAATCAGCCCCAGCATTTT; cdr3_aa: CASSGGGNQPQHF
j_call: TRBJ2-1; cdr3_length: 15; d_call: TRBD2; v_call: TRBV7-2; clone_size: many; cdr3_nt: TGTGCCAGCAGCTTGCTAGCGGGGGCGTACAATGAGCAGTTCTTC; cdr3_aa: CASSLLAGAYNEQFF
j_call: TRBJ1-1; cdr3_length: 13; d_call: NA; v_call: TRBV27; clone_size: few; cdr3_nt: TGTGCCAGCACCCCTCGGGGGAGAACTGAAGCTTTCTTT; cdr3_aa: CASTPRGRTEAFF
j_call: TRBJ2-1; cdr3_length: 19; d_call: NA; v_call: TRBV4-3; clone_size: once; cdr3_nt: TGCGCCAGCAGCCAAGATATTGGGGCGGGGCCGAGCTCCTACAATGAGCAGTTCTTC; cdr3_aa: CASSQDIGAGPSSYNEQFF
j_call: TRBJ1-2; cdr3_length: 13; d_call: TRBD1; v_call: TRBV29-1; clone_size: few; cdr3_nt: TGCAGCGTTGACCGACAGGGGTCAGGTGGCTACACCTTC; cdr3_aa: CSVDRQGSGGYTF
j_call: TRBJ2-7; cdr3_length: 16; d_call: NA; v_call: TRBV19; clone_size: few; cdr3_nt: TGTGCCAGTAGTACAGCCGGAGCAGGGGAACCCTACGAGCAGTACTTC; cdr3_aa: CASSTAGAGEPYEQYF
j_call: TRBJ2-1; cdr3_length: 18; d_call: TRBD2; v_call: TRBV10-3; clone_size: few; cdr3_nt: TGTGCCATCAGTGATTTTCGACTAGCGGGGATGGGGTACAATGAGCAGTTCTTC; cdr3_aa: CAISDFRLAGMGYNEQFF
j_call: TRBJ1-1; cdr3_length: 12; d_call: TRBD1; v_call: TRBV30; clone_size: NA; cdr3_nt: TGTGCCTGGAGTAGGGACAGAGTAGAAGCTTTCTTT; cdr3_aa: CAWSRDRVEAFF
j_call: TRBJ1-2; cdr3_length: 12; d_call: TRBD1; v_call: TRBV19; clone_size: NA; cdr3_nt: TGTGCCAGTAGTCGACAGGGCTATGGCTACACCTTC; cdr3_aa: CASSRQGYGYTF
j_call: TRBJ2-1; cdr3_length: 16; d_call: TRBD2; v_call: TRBV2; clone_size: NA; cdr3_nt: TGTGCCAGCATGAGGACTAGCGGGGGGGCAAGGAATGAGCAGTTCTTC; cdr3_aa: CASMRTSGGARNEQFF
j_call: TRBJ1-6; cdr3_length: 13; d_call: NA; v_call: TRBV7-3; clone_size: NA; cdr3_nt: TGTGCCAGCAGCAAAGGGGGGAATTCACCCCTCCACTTT; cdr3_aa: CASSKGGNSPLHF
j_call: TRBJ2-7; cdr3_length: 15; d_call: NA; v_call: TRBV13; clone_size: NA; cdr3_nt: TGTGCCAGCAGCTTAGATGCGGGACAGAACTACGAGCAGTACTTC; cdr3_aa: CASSLDAGQNYEQYF